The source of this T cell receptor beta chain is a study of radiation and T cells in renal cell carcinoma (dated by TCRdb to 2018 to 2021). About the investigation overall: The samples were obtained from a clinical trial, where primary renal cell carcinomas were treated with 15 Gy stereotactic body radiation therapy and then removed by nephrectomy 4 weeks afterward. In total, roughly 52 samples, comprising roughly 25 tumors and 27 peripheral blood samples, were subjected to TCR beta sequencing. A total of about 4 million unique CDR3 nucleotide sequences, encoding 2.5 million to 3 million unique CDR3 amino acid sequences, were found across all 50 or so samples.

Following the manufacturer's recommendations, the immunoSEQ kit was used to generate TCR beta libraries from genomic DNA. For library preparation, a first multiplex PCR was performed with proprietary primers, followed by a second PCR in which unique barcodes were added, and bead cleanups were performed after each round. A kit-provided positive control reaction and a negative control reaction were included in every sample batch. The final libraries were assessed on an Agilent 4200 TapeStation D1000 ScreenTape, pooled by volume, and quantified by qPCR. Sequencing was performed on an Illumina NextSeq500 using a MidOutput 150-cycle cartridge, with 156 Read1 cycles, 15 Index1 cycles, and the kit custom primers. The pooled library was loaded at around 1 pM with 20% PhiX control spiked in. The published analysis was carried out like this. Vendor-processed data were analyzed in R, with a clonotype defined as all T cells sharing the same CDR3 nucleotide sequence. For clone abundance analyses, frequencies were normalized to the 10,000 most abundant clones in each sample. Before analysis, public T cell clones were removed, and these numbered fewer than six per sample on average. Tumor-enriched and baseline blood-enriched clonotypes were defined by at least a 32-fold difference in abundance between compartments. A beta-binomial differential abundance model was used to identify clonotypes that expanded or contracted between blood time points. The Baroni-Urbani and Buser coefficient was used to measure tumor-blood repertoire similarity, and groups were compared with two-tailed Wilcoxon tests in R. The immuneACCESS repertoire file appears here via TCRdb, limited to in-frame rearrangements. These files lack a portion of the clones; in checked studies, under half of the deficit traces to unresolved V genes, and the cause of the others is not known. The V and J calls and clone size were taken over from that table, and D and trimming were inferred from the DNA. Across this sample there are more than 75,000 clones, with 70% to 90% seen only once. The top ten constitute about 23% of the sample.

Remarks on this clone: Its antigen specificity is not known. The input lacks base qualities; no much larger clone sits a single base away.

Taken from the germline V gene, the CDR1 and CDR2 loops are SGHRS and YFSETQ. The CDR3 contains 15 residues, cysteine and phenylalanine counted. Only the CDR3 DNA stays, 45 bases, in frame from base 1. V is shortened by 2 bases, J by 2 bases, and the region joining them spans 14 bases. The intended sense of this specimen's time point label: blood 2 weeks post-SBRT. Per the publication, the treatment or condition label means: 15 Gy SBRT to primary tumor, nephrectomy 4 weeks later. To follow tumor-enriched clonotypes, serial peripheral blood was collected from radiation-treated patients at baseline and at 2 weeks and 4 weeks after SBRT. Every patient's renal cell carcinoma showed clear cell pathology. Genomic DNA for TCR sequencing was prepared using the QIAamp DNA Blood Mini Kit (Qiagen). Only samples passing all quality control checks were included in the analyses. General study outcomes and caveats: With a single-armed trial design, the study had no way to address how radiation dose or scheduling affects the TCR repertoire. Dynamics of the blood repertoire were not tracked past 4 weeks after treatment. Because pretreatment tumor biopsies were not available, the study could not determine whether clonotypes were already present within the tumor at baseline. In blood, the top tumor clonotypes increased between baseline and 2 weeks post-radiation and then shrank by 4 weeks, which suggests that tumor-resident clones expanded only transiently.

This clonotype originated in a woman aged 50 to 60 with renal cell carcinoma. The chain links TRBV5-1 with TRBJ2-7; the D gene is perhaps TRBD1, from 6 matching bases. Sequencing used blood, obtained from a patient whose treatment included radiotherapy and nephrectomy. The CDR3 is CASSLADSSTYEQYF. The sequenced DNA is TGCGCCAGCAGCTTAGCGGACAGCTCCACCTACGAGCAGTACTTC.